The 30 T cell receptor beta chains below all came from one sample that was sequenced in a study of identical twins. TCRdb reanalysed the 5' RACE reads using MiXCR and keeps one entry per CDR3 protein. Here the sample spans about 810,000 distinct CDR3 sequences, around an eighth being singletons. This sample was also put to use in a study of yellow fever vaccine responses in identical twins.

The sequenced material came from PBMCs. These receptor sequences come from a woman under 30 in good health.

The J gene is TRBJ2-3, the V gene TRBV4-1; TRBD2 matches 7 bases. This CDR3 is built from 14 residues. Trimming removed 0 bases from V and 9 bases from J; junction bases left unmatched: 6. CDR1 and CDR2 (germline): MGHRA, YSYEKL. The CDR3 reads CASSQEGSGGTQYF. CDR3 DNA sequence: TGCGCCAGCAGCCAAGAAGGGTCCGGGGGGACGCAGTATTTT.

The genes are TRBV12-3 or TRBV12-4 and TRBJ1-1; unclear D gene. The length of the CDR3 is 12 residues. V was shortened by 7 bases and J by 5 bases, with 11 bases between the two germline ends. CDR3 residues: CASTPMWTEAFF. Written as DNA, the CDR3 is TGTGCCAGCACCCCCATGTGGACTGAAGCTTTCTTT.

In this sample, this clonotype turned up many times. CDR3 loop: CASSQAGLAADNEQFF. The CDR3 DNA follows: TGTGCCAGCAGCCAAGCGGGGCTAGCGGCCGACAATGAGCAGTTCTTC. The V and J genes are TRBV3-1 and TRBJ2-1; 7 nucleotides line up with TRBD2. The J segment lost 5 bases and the V segment lost 1 base, leaving 8 bases of the junction unmatched. CDR3 length: 16 amino acids. Germline V lookup: CDR1 LGHDT, CDR2 YNNKEL (reference sequence).

The rearrangement links TRBV7-2 to TRBJ2-3; 8 positions agree with TRBD2. V shed 5 bases, J shed 6 bases, and the junction held 10 bases outside the gene matches. Germline V gene lookup returns CDR1 SGHTA and CDR2 FQGNSA. The CDR3 is 15 amino acids. CDR3 sequence reads: CASSPVGGAWDTQYF. The CDR3 nucleotides are TGTGCCAGCAGCCCAGTCGGGGGGGCATGGGATACGCAGTATTTT.

The chain links TRBV28 to TRBJ2-5; 9 bases agree with TRBD1. V shed 11 bases, J shed 10 bases, and the junction held 17 bases outside the gene matches. The length of the CDR3 is 14 residues. The germline V gene encodes CDR1 MDHEN and CDR2 SYDVKM. The CDR3 sequence: CACQTRTGESSQYF. The CDR3 bases are TGTGCCTGCCAAACTAGGACAGGGGAGAGTAGCCAGTACTTC.

This clonotype was seen at least ten times. The V call is TRBV28, the J call TRBJ2-5; D is undetermined. This CDR3 contains 12 residues. V shed 6 bases and J shed 1 base, with 6 bases lying between them. Germline V lookup: CDR1 MDHEN, CDR2 SYDVKM. The CDR3 region is CASRRTQETQYF. CDR3 DNA: TGTGCCAGCAGGAGGACCCAAGAGACCCAGTACTTC.

The V gene is TRBV20-1, the J gene TRBJ2-3; D is possibly TRBD2 (7 bases). The V gene's germline CDR1 is DFQATT and CDR2 SNEGSKA (reference sequence). The CDR3 runs 21 residues. The V end lost 1 base, the J end lost 0 bases, and 29 bases lay between the germline ends. The CDR3 is CSARVGPFGGAAVMSTDTQYF. CDR3 DNA sequence: TGCAGTGCTAGAGTGGGGCCATTTGGGGGGGCCGCTGTAATGAGCACAGATACGCAGTATTTT.

The gene calls are TRBV4-1 and TRBJ2-4; TRBD1 matches 12 bases. The CDR3 totals 17 residues. V gave up 4 bases and J gave up 0 bases; unmatched junction bases: 4. Germline loops: CDR1 MGHRA, CDR2 YSYEKL. The CDR3 DNA reads as TGCGCCAGCAGCCCCGGGACAGGGGGCCTAGCCAAAAACATTCAGTACTTC. Translation: CASSPGTGGLAKNIQYF.

This clonotype appeared a few times. This chain joins TRBV11-2 and TRBJ2-1, with unresolved D. Trimming stripped 3 bases from V and 5 bases from J, with 8 bases between. Looked up from germline, CDR1 is SGHAT and CDR2 is FQNNGV. The CDR3 runs 13 residues. CDR3 DNA sequence: TGTGCCAGCAGCTTTTGGGGAAACAATGAGCAGTTCTTC. Its protein product is CASSFWGNNEQFF.

This clonotype was counted ten times or more. The V gene is TRBV5-1, the J gene TRBJ2-3; D is ambiguous. The germline CDR1 and CDR2 sequences are SGHRS and YFSETQ. Trimming removed 0 bases at V and 2 bases at J, with 7 bases between. The CDR3 covers 14 residues. CDR3 loop: CASSLDSVTDTQYF. The CDR3 DNA sequence: TGCGCCAGCAGCTTGGACAGCGTCACAGATACGCAGTATTTT.

This clonotype was counted a few times. The chain couples TRBV7-2 to TRBJ2-3; D is undetermined. The CDR3 length is 14 residues. The germline CDR1 and CDR2 sequences are SGHTA and FQGNSA. V lost 4 bases to trimming and J lost 4 bases, with 12 bases between them. CDR3: CASSSFGSSDTQYF. The CDR3 coding sequence is TGTGCCAGCAGCTCCTTCGGATCATCAGATACGCAGTATTTT.

The V and J genes are TRBV5-1 and TRBJ2-2; 7 bases agree with TRBD1. The CDR3 covers 16 residues. Unmatched junction bases numbered 6, after V lost 0 bases and J lost 4 bases. The germline V gene has CDR1 SGHRS and CDR2 YFSETQ. The CDR3 spells CASSLDRGLVTGELFF. The CDR3 nucleotides read TGCGCCAGCAGCTTGGACAGGGGTCTAGTCACCGGGGAGCTGTTTTTT.

This chain uses TRBV5-1 with TRBJ2-3; 8 bases map to TRBD2. The germline V gene has CDR1 SGHRS and CDR2 YFSETQ. This CDR3 has 17 residues. V trimming: 0 bases; J trimming: 3 bases; junction bases outside the gene matches: 9. CDR3 in DNA: TGCGCCAGCAGCTTGGAGACGGGAGGGCCGGGGACAGATACGCAGTATTTT. This encodes CASSLETGGPGTDTQYF.

The chain employs TRBV27 and TRBJ2-5; D tentatively fits TRBD1 or TRBD2 (5 bases each). The CDR3 contains 15 residues. Trimming pared 3 bases from V and 4 bases from J, leaving 15 bases between. CDR1 is MNHEY, CDR2 SMNVEV, per germline (reference sequence). CDR3 residues: CASSFGFGAGETQYF. The CDR3 nucleotides are TGTGCCAGCAGTTTTGGATTCGGGGCTGGAGAGACCCAGTACTTC.

V gene TRBV28 combines with J gene TRBJ1-2; D not resolved. The V end lost 2 bases, the J end lost 8 bases, and 15 bases lay between the germline ends. The CDR3 consists of 14 residues. CDR1 and CDR2 (germline): MDHEN, SYDVKM. The CDR3 DNA sequence: TGTGCCAGCAGTTTACCCAATCAAGGCCGGGGCTACACCTTC. Amino acids: CASSLPNQGRGYTF.

The chain joins TRBV7-6 to TRBJ2-3; weak D call: TRBD2 (5 bases). The CDR3 is made up of 18 amino acids. Germline V lookup: CDR1 SGHVS, CDR2 FNYEAQ. With 2 bases removed from V and 1 base from J, the gap between germline ends came to 19 bases. CDR3 sequence reads: CASSLLPSGVQGTDTQYF. The CDR3 nucleotides read TGTGCCAGCAGCTTATTGCCCAGCGGAGTCCAGGGCACAGATACGCAGTATTTT.

This clonotype showed up just a few times. The V and J genes are TRBV4-1 and TRBJ2-2; 7 bases align to TRBD2. The ends lost 1 base at V and 10 bases at J; junction bases unmatched: 12. Germline CDR1 and CDR2: MGHRA and YSYEKL. The CDR3 totals 16 residues. In nucleotides, the CDR3 is TGCGCCAGCAGCCAAGCACCCTCGGGAGGCACCATGGAGCTGTTTTTT. Translated, it gives CASSQAPSGGTMELFF.

This CDR3 reads CASSSLTGGGNQPQHF. The CDR3 coding sequence is TGTGCCAGCAGTTCCCTGACAGGGGGAGGCAATCAGCCCCAGCATTTT. This chain joins TRBV12-3 or TRBV12-4 and TRBJ1-5; TRBD1 matches 9 bases. The CDR3 sequence is 16 residues long. V was clipped by 4 bases and J by 2 bases; unmatched bases: 6.

The genes are TRBV7-6 and TRBJ2-5, with 9 bases aligning to TRBD2. V shed 1 base, J shed 6 bases, and the junction held 6 bases outside the gene matches. Germline V lookup: CDR1 SGHVS, CDR2 FNYEAQ. This CDR3 comprises 15 residues. The CDR3 loop reads CASSLGGGGRQTQYF. In DNA, the CDR3 is TGTGCCAGCAGCTTAGGCGGGGGGGGCCGCCAGACCCAGTACTTC.

The chain recombines TRBV20-1 with TRBJ2-3, with D possibly being TRBD1 (6 bases). The CDR3 spans 13 residues. The germline V and J ends were trimmed by 7 bases and 3 bases, with 14 bases remaining between them. CDR1 DFQATT and CDR2 SNEGSKA come from the germline V gene (reference sequence). The CDR3 DNA reads as TGCAGTGAGCTATTCCAGGGGACAGATACGCAGTATTTT. Its protein product is CSELFQGTDTQYF.

The chain carries TRBV20-1 and TRBJ2-7, with D perhaps TRBD1 or TRBD2 (5 bases each). Trimming cost V 7 bases and J 0 bases, with 22 bases left between them. The CDR3 covers 16 residues. In germline, CDR1 is DFQATT, CDR2 SNEGSKA (reference sequence). CDR3 amino acids: CSVAASAGTFSYEQYF. CDR3 nucleotides: TGCAGTGTGGCAGCGAGTGCCGGGACCTTCTCCTACGAGCAGTACTTC.

The chain joins TRBV5-1 to TRBJ1-1, with unresolved D. Looked up from germline, CDR1 is SGHRS and CDR2 is YFSETQ. The CDR3 sequence is 15 residues long. V lost 0 bases, J lost 4 bases, and 13 bases lay in between. CDR3 in amino acids: CASSLEPITSTEAFF. CDR3 coding DNA: TGCGCCAGCAGCTTGGAGCCCATCACCAGCACTGAAGCTTTCTTT.

The genes are TRBV7-9 and TRBJ1-1; a possible D gene is TRBD1 (5 bases). V was pared by 2 bases and J by 7 bases, with 14 bases between. The CDR3 extends over 14 amino acids. Germline V gives CDR1 SEHNR, CDR2 FQNEAQ (reference sequence). The CDR3 DNA reads TGTGCCAGCAGCTTAAGCGGCAGGGAGGATGAAGCTTTCTTT. Its protein is CASSLSGREDEAFF.

This clonotype appeared a few times. The CDR3 DNA reads as TGCAGCGTTCCTGGACTAGCGGGAGAAAGGGAGCAGTACTTC. It codes for CSVPGLAGEREQYF. The V call is TRBV29-1, the J call TRBJ2-7, with 13 positions matching TRBD2. This CDR3 is 14 amino acids long. The trim removed 5 bases at V and 7 bases at J, leaving 8 bases unmatched. The germline CDR1 and CDR2 sequences are SQVTM and ANQGSEA.

CDR3 loop: CASSLGGGPVLDTQYF. Written as DNA, the CDR3 is TGTGCCAGCAGCCTAGGCGGGGGGCCGGTTTTGGATACGCAGTATTTT. V usage is TRBV28 and J usage is TRBJ2-3; 8 bases fit TRBD2. Germline CDR1 and CDR2: MDHEN and SYDVKM. With 6 bases clipped from V and 6 bases from J, the junction kept 14 bases outside the gene matches. The CDR3 spans 16 residues.

This chain links TRBV3-1 with TRBJ2-3; 8 nucleotides agree with TRBD2. Trimming took 1 base from V and 2 from J; bases not matched to a gene: 5. Germline V gene data show CDR1 as LGHDT and CDR2 as YNNKEL (reference sequence). This CDR3 is built from 16 residues. CDR3 in DNA: TGTGCCAGCAGCCAAGCAAGCGGGGGCCCCACAGATACGCAGTATTTT. This sequence encodes CASSQASGGPTDTQYF.

This chain links TRBV7-9 with TRBJ1-2, with D unclear. Trimming shortened V by 5 bases and J by 4 bases, and 17 bases separated the two germline ends. Germline V gene data show CDR1 as SEHNR and CDR2 as FQNEAQ (reference sequence). The CDR3 sequence is 15 residues long. The DNA of the CDR3 is TGTGCCAGCAGCCCTAACCCCCAAATTACCTATGGCTACACCTTC. It encodes CASSPNPQITYGYTF.

The J gene is TRBJ2-5, the V gene TRBV6-1; no reliable D call. Trimming removed 7 bases at V and 3 bases at J, with 18 bases between. The germline gives CDR1 MNHNS, CDR2 SASEGT. This CDR3 region has 15 residues. CDR3 amino acids: CASKELPGAKETQYF. The CDR3 DNA sequence: TGTGCCAGCAAAGAGCTTCCAGGCGCCAAAGAGACCCAGTACTTC.

This clonotype was detected many times. This chain connects TRBV7-6 to TRBJ1-1; 7 nucleotides line up with TRBD1. The V and J ends lost 5 bases and 1 base, in that order; junction bases with no gene match: 10. The CDR3 consists of 16 residues. Germline-derived CDR1 and CDR2 are SGHVS and FNYEAQ. The CDR3 coding sequence is TGTGCCAGCAGCCTTACAGGGGTCCCCGCGAACACTGAAGCTTTCTTT. It codes for CASSLTGVPANTEAFF. Full variable domain (remainder filled in from reference TRBV7-6 and TRBJ1-1): GAGVSQSPRYKVTKRGQDVALRCDPISGHVSLYWYRQALGQGPEFLTYFNYEAQQDKSGLPNDRFSAERPEGSISTLTIQRTEQRDSAMYRCASSLTGVPANTEAFFGQGTRLTVV.

Only a few counts were recorded for this clonotype. The rearrangement uses TRBV6-4 and TRBJ2-1; D gene unclear. The CDR3 is 13 amino acids. Trimming took off 3 bases at V and 6 bases at J, with 9 bases between the two ends. Germline V gene data show CDR1 as MRHNA and CDR2 as SNTAGT. The CDR3 bases are TGTGCCAGCAGTGAGACGGAGTTCAATGAGCAGTTCTTC. Its translation: CASSETEFNEQFF.